The 21 T cell receptor beta chains presented below share a single source sample, sequenced in a study of cytomegalovirus exposure and HLA in healthy donors (TCRdb year 2017). The library was prepared using the immunoSEQ multiplex PCR assay. For the multiplex PCR, a mixture combining 60 forward primers for TCR Vbeta segments and 13 reverse primers for TCR Jbeta segments was used. The table comes from immuneACCESS by way of TCRdb, which keeps in-frame sequences with V and J called. Part of the clones is missing from these tables; in studies checked, under half for an unresolved V gene and the rest for unknown reasons. The sample table records fewer than 200,000 clones; around 68% of these occur just once. Clones ranked in the top ten supply approximately 1.5% of the sample. The sequenced sample consisted of PBMCs. These receptors all come from a man aged 45-65 years in good health and CMV-seronegative.

CDR3 in DNA: TGTGCCAGCAGCGTAGTGGATAGCGCGAACACTGAAGCTTTCTTT. It yields the protein CASSVVDSANTEAFF. V gene TRBV9 combines with J gene TRBJ1-1; D not certain. CDR1 and CDR2 from the germline V gene are SGDLS and YYNGEE. The CDR3 sequence is 15 residues long. The V gene lost 0 bases and the J gene lost 1 base, with 10 bases spanning the gap. Full variable domain (remainder filled in from reference TRBV9 and TRBJ1-1): DSGVTQTPKHLITATGQRVTLRCSPRSGDLSVYWYQQSLDQGLQFLIQYYNGEERAKGNILERFSAQQFPDLHSELNLSSLELGDSALYFCASSVVDSANTEAFFGQGTRLTVV.

The rearrangement joins TRBV5-6 to TRBJ2-5, with a possible D match to TRBD1 (6 bases). The J call may not be correct, given that the DNA end is closer to TRBJ2-7. The CDR3 spans 18 residues. The germline CDR1 and CDR2 sequences are SGHDT and YYEEEE. CDR3 DNA: TGTGCCAGCAGCTCCCGAGGTCCCTCGGGACACAACTCCTACGAGCAGTACTTC. This encodes CASSSRGPSGHNSYEQYF.

The gene calls are TRBV9 and TRBJ1-4; 9 bases line up with TRBD1. The V segment lost 2 bases and the J segment 8 bases; nucleotides outside the gene matches: 7. CDR1 SGDLS and CDR2 YYNGEE come from the germline V gene. The CDR3 has 15 amino acids. The CDR3 protein is CASSVWTGEGEKLFF. The CDR3 nucleotides read TGTGCCAGCAGCGTCTGGACAGGGGAGGGAGAAAAACTGTTTTTT.

This chain uses TRBV28 with TRBJ2-1, with a weak D call TRBD2 (5 bases). With 1 base removed from V and 6 bases from J, the gap between germline ends came to 7 bases. This CDR3 is 13 amino acids long. Germline V CDR1 and CDR2: MDHEN, SYDVKM. Here the CDR3 DNA reads TGTGCCAGCAGTTTATCGGGGTTCAATGAGCAGTTCTTC. Its protein product is CASSLSGFNEQFF.

The rearrangement uses TRBV7-9 and TRBJ1-2; 7 positions agree with TRBD1. The ends lost 2 bases at V and 8 bases at J; junction bases unmatched: 2. Germline-derived CDR1 and CDR2 are SEHNR and FQNEAQ (reference sequence). The CDR3 covers 12 residues. The CDR3 is CASSLTTGGYTF. The CDR3 DNA reads TGTGCCAGCAGCTTAACGACAGGGGGCTACACCTTC.

This chain uses TRBV10-3 with TRBJ2-2, with 7 bases aligning to TRBD2. Germline assignment: CDR1 ENHRY and CDR2 SYGVKD. V shed 8 bases, J shed 0 bases, and the junction held 12 bases outside the gene matches. The CDR3 totals 17 residues. CDR3 residues: CAIGQGGGGPNTGELFF. The CDR3 DNA is TGTGCCATCGGGCAGGGAGGCGGGGGACCGAACACCGGGGAGCTGTTTTTT.

V usage is TRBV2 and J usage is TRBJ2-2; D may be TRBD2 (6 bases). The CDR3 spans 13 residues. Between the trimmed V and J ends, which lost 7 bases and 7 bases, there was a span of 13 bases. The germline V gene encodes CDR1 SNHLY and CDR2 FYNNEI. The CDR3: CASKIREDGELFF. The CDR3 DNA sequence: TGTGCCAGCAAGATCAGGGAGGACGGGGAGCTGTTTTTT.

The chain is built from TRBV6-6 and TRBJ1-3; D not certain. CDR3 length equals 15 residues. V was pared by 2 bases and J by 0 bases, with 8 bases between. CDR1 is MNHNY, CDR2 SVGAGI, per germline (reference sequence). CDR3 in DNA: TGTGCCAGCAGTTACGAGGGTATCTCTGGAAACACCATATATTTT. This encodes CASSYEGISGNTIYF.

The V and J genes are TRBV27 and TRBJ2-1, with D perhaps TRBD2 (6 bases). Trimming took 2 bases from V and 5 from J, leaving 10 bases between them. Germline V lookup: CDR1 MNHEY, CDR2 SMNVEV (reference sequence). The CDR3 spans 14 residues. The CDR3, as DNA: TGTGCCAGCAGTTTAACGGGACTTAACAATGAGCAGTTCTTC. As protein: CASSLTGLNNEQFF.

The chain has TRBV5-4 and TRBJ2-2, with 7 bases matching TRBD1. This CDR3 region has 16 residues. V was pared by 4 bases and J by 1 base, with 7 bases of the junction left unmatched. Germline V gives CDR1 SGHNT, CDR2 YYREEE (reference sequence). Written as DNA, the CDR3 is TGTGCCAGCAGCAGCCAGACAGGGTGGAACACCGGGGAGCTGTTTTTT. It translates to CASSSQTGWNTGELFF.

The CDR3, as DNA: TGTGCCAGCAGCATTAGTCCAGGGAATGAGCAGTTCTTC. This translates into CASSISPGNEQFF. V is TRBV7-6 and J is TRBJ2-1; D may be TRBD1 (5 bases). This CDR3 is built from 13 residues. The ends were cut back, 5 bases at V and 7 bases at J, with 12 bases in the middle. From germline, CDR1 is SGHVS and CDR2 FNYEAQ.

The rearrangement joins TRBV6-5 to TRBJ2-3; 11 bases match TRBD1. Germline V gives CDR1 MNHEY, CDR2 SVGAGI. The CDR3 has 15 residues. After removal of 6 bases from V and 3 bases from J, the junction contained 5 bases not matched to a gene. The chain's CDR3 is CASSPDRGPTDTQYF. CDR3 sequence (DNA): TGTGCCAGCAGCCCGGACAGGGGGCCAACAGATACGCAGTATTTT.

The rearrangement uses TRBV7-8 and TRBJ2-3; 12 bases match TRBD2. Germline-derived CDR1 and CDR2 are SGHVS and FQNEAQ. J gave up 2 bases and V 1 base, and 4 bases lay outside the gene matches. CDR3 length: 17 residues. The CDR3 coding sequence is TGTGCCAGCAGCTTAGGACTAGCGGGGGCCCTCACAGATACGCAGTATTTT. Amino acids: CASSLGLAGALTDTQYF.

Only a few counts were recorded for this clone. The DNA of the CDR3 is TGTGCCAGCAGCCGAGTTGGAGCGGGGGGCACAGATACGCAGTATTTT. Translated: CASSRVGAGGTDTQYF. The chain links TRBV9 to TRBJ2-3; TRBD2 aligns across 8 bases. V dropped 4 bases and J dropped 1; count of bases not matched to a gene: 8. Germline CDR1 is SGDLS and CDR2 is YYNGEE. This CDR3 is 16 amino acids long.

The V gene is TRBV7-2, the J gene TRBJ2-7; TRBD2 agrees at 10 bases. This CDR3 has 15 amino acids. J gave up 0 bases and V 5 bases, and 4 bases lay outside the gene matches. Germline CDR1 is SGHTA and CDR2 is FQGNSA. This CDR3 reads CASSTLAGFSYEQYF. The CDR3 nucleotides are TGTGCCAGCAGCACACTAGCGGGGTTCTCCTACGAGCAGTACTTC.

V usage is TRBV29-1 and J usage is TRBJ1-1; D is possibly TRBD1 (5 bases). Germline assignment: CDR1 SQVTM and CDR2 ANQGSEA. This CDR3 spans 11 amino acids. Trimming stripped 6 bases from V and 4 bases from J, with 9 bases between. CDR3 sequence reads: CSVAQGTEAFF. CDR3 DNA: TGCAGCGTCGCCCAGGGCACTGAAGCTTTCTTT.

The chain has TRBV27 and TRBJ2-1; possibly TRBD2 for D (10 bases). The CDR3 loop spans 20 amino acids. V lost 4 bases and J 6 bases, leaving 31 bases between the germline ends. Germline values: CDR1 MNHEY, CDR2 SMNVEV (reference sequence). CDR3 region: CASSSRGTGISGGLINEQFF. CDR3 in DNA: TGTGCCAGCAGTTCCCGGGGGACAGGGATTAGCGGGGGGCTCATCAATGAGCAGTTCTTC.

Comment on this clone: Other DNA sequences in this sample translate to the same CDR3. The chain uses TRBV7-2 and TRBJ2-5; 12 bases align to TRBD2. In germline, CDR1 is SGHTA, CDR2 FQGNSA. The CDR3 spans 17 residues. V lost 2 bases and J lost 5; bases outside the gene matches: 9. The CDR3 nucleotides are TGTGCCAGCAGCTTATTGGGTCTAGCGGGGGGGCCGGAGACCCAGTACTTC. Its protein is CASSLLGLAGGPETQYF.

The V and J genes are TRBV10-3 and TRBJ1-2, with a weak D call TRBD1 (5 bases). V lost 8 bases to trimming and J lost 4 bases, with 11 bases between them. The CDR3 has 12 residues. The germline V gene encodes CDR1 ENHRY and CDR2 SYGVKD. CDR3 in amino acids: CAIATETYGYTF. DNA for the CDR3: TGTGCCATCGCGACAGAGACCTATGGCTACACCTTC.

This clone was recorded once. This chain connects TRBV7-9 to TRBJ1-2; no clear D gene. The CDR3 contains 15 residues. V dropped 5 bases and J dropped 7 bases, with 20 bases sitting between them. CDR1 is SEHNR, CDR2 FQNEAQ, per germline (reference sequence). The CDR3 reads CASSTPGKLSLGYTF. The CDR3 coding sequence is TGTGCCAGCAGCACTCCGGGAAAACTTTCGCTTGGCTACACCTTC.

The chain recombines TRBV14 with TRBJ2-1; the match to TRBD2 covers 9 bases. V lost 3 bases, J lost 5 bases, and 14 bases stayed unmatched. Germline loops: CDR1 SGHDN, CDR2 FVKESK. This CDR3 comprises 18 residues. Here the CDR3 reads CASSHLRGASGDNNEQFF. CDR3 nucleotides: TGTGCCAGCAGCCATCTAAGGGGTGCTAGCGGGGACAACAATGAGCAGTTCTTC. Based on the CDR3 plus reference TRBV14 and TRBJ2-1, the full variable domain is EAGVTQFPSHSVIEKGQTVTLRCDPISGHDNLYWYRRVMGKEIKFLLHFVKESKQDESGMPNNRFLAERTGGTYSTLKVQPAELEDSGVYFCASSHLRGASGDNNEQFFGPGTRLTVL.